A single sample is the source of the 11 T cell receptor beta chains below, sequenced in a study of blood T cells in healthy people across ages. Primers used in a second PCR of roughly 6 to 11 cycles were a sample-barcoded 5' primer and a J-beta primer mix. Using its own MiXCR run on the 5' RACE reads, TCRdb lists one record per CDR3 protein. Among approximately 2,000,000 distinct CDR3 sequences listed, around 40% were seen once. Input material: blood. These receptors were collected from a human donor in good health.

This clonotype was seen a handful of times. This rearrangement joins TRBV27 to TRBJ2-7; D is unresolved. This CDR3 spans 13 amino acids. Per the germline V gene, CDR1 is MNHEY and CDR2 is SMNVEV (reference sequence). The V end was cut by 4 bases, the J end by 6 bases, with 13 bases between. CDR3 residues: CASSSTPWGEQYF. CDR3 DNA: TGTGCCAGCAGTTCCACCCCTTGGGGCGAGCAGTACTTC.

This clonotype was recorded many times. The chain is built from TRBV10-3 and TRBJ2-1; TRBD2 aligns across 9 bases. J lost 7 bases, V lost 0 bases, and 13 bases had no gene match. The CDR3 spans 18 residues. Per the germline V gene, CDR1 is ENHRY and CDR2 is SYGVKD. CDR3: CAISESRQDSLAGNEQFF. The CDR3 DNA is TGTGCCATCAGTGAGTCGCGTCAGGACAGCCTAGCGGGAAATGAGCAGTTCTTC.

Many counts were recorded for this clonotype. The V and J genes are TRBV29-1 and TRBJ2-7; 9 bases align to TRBD1. The CDR3 extends over 13 amino acids. The trim removed 3 bases at V and 6 bases at J, leaving 6 bases unmatched. Germline V gene sequence: CDR1 SQVTM, CDR2 ANQGSEA. This CDR3 reads CSVDGEDRGEQYF. DNA of the CDR3: TGCAGCGTTGACGGGGAGGACAGGGGCGAGCAGTACTTC.

The V gene is TRBV7-2, the J gene TRBJ2-5, with 14 bases lining up with TRBD2. V was clipped by 1 base and J by 11 bases; unmatched bases: 9. This CDR3 spans 16 amino acids. Germline CDR1 and CDR2: SGHTA and FQGNSA. In DNA, the CDR3 is TGTGCCAGCAGCTTAGACTGGACTAGCGGGAGGACAAAGCAGTACTTC. Its translation is CASSLDWTSGRTKQYF.

The J gene is TRBJ2-3, the V gene TRBV9; D gene ambiguous. V was trimmed by 5 bases and J by 3 bases, leaving 10 bases between them. CDR1 is SGDLS, CDR2 YYNGEE, per germline. This CDR3 contains 13 residues. The chain's CDR3 is CASSVLSTDTQYF. CDR3 nucleotide sequence: TGTGCCAGCAGTGTACTGAGTACAGATACGCAGTATTTT.

The chain employs TRBV25-1 and TRBJ1-2; D might be TRBD1 (5 bases). Looked up from germline, CDR1 is MGHDK and CDR2 is SYGVNS. The CDR3 contains 12 residues. The V end lost 4 bases, the J end lost 4 bases, and 7 bases lay between the germline ends. The CDR3 reads CASSGDAYGYTF. In DNA, the CDR3 is TGTGCCAGCAGTGGGGACGCCTATGGCTACACCTTC.

The V and J genes are TRBV6-5 and TRBJ1-2; D may be TRBD1 (6 bases). Trimming cost V 2 bases and J 6 bases, with 28 bases left between them. The CDR3 runs to 19 residues. CDR1 and CDR2 from the germline V gene are MNHEY and SVGAGI. CDR3 bases: TGTGCCAGCAGTTACGGACCGGGACATTTAAGGATCTCCGCTAATGGCTACACCTTC. It translates to CASSYGPGHLRISANGYTF.

This clonotype was seen once. The V and J genes are TRBV20-1 and TRBJ1-1; D may be TRBD1 (5 bases). Germline V gene data show CDR1 as DFQATT and CDR2 as SNEGSKA (reference sequence). The CDR3 length is 14 residues. V was clipped by 2 bases and J by 0 bases, with 10 bases between them. CDR3 amino acids: CSARRDGMNTEAFF. DNA for the CDR3: TGCAGTGCTAGACGGGACGGCATGAACACTGAAGCTTTCTTT.

J is TRBJ1-2 and V is TRBV11-3, with D possibly being TRBD1 (5 bases). Germline V gives CDR1 SGHNT, CDR2 YENEEA. The CDR3 is made up of 12 amino acids. Trimming cost V 5 bases and J 13 bases, with 17 bases left between them. This CDR3 reads CASSAIQETSTF. CDR3 sequence (DNA): TGTGCCAGCAGCGCCATACAGGAGACTAGCACCTTC.

This sequence joins TRBV6-6 and TRBJ1-2; TRBD1 aligns across 8 bases. The CDR3 consists of 17 residues. Unmatched junction bases numbered 17, after V lost 10 bases and J lost 1 base. The germline V gene has CDR1 MNHNY and CDR2 SVGAGI (reference sequence). The CDR3 loop is CANRSTGDWIYNYGYTF. Written as DNA, the CDR3 is TGTGCCAACCGGTCGACAGGGGATTGGATTTATAACTATGGCTACACCTTC.

With respect to this clonotype: At one of its ends the junction is not consistent with the germline gene, which may arise from a read error. CDR3 amino acids: CASMIAFSRRSGANVLTF. CDR3 in DNA: TGTGCCAGCATGATCGCATTCTCCAGGCGCTCTGGGGCCAACGTTCTGACTTTC. The rearrangement uses TRBV6-2 or TRBV6-3 and TRBJ2-6, with D possibly TRBD1 on 5 matching bases. The V gene's germline CDR1 is MNHEY and CDR2 SVGEGT. The CDR3 contains 18 residues.